This is a list of T cell receptor beta chains from one sample in a study of T cell responses to AZD1222 COVID-19 vaccine. Profiled with immunoSEQ multiplex PCR; TCRdb holds only in-frame clones, not every one. The table lists over 85,000 clones, about 95% of them singletons. Source: peripheral blood, taken 28 days after the second AZD1222 dose. The origin of the receptors is an adult who received the AZD1222 COVID-19 vaccine. CDR3s include the opening cysteine and the closing phenylalanine or tryptophan. A D gene is named only where the DNA matches it firmly. Clone size is stated in some rows and not others, as once, few, many or a class when expanded.

d_call j_call clone_size v_call cdr3_aa cdr3_nt
. TRBJ2-7 . TRBV11-2 CASSLDRAGSYEQYF TGTGCCAGCAGCTTAGATCGAGCGGGCTCCTACGAGCAGTACTTC
TRBD2 TRBJ2-1 . TRBV6-5 CASRLAGGLNNEQFF TGTGCCAGCAGGCTAGCGGGAGGGTTAAACAATGAGCAGTTCTTC
TRBD1 TRBJ1-2 . TRBV13 CASSKQRTGRYGYTF TGTGCCAGCAGTAAGCAACGGACAGGAAGGTATGGCTACACCTTC
. TRBJ1-5 . TRBV5-5 CASSSQTAIGNQPQHF TGTGCCAGCAGCTCTCAGACAGCGATCGGCAATCAGCCCCAGCATTTT
TRBD1 TRBJ1-2 . TRBV6-5 CASQLGQDSNYGYTF TGTGCCAGCCAACTTGGACAGGATTCTAACTATGGCTACACCTTC
. TRBJ1-3 . TRBV29-1 CSVAPTSSGNTIYF TGCAGCGTTGCGCCGACGAGCTCTGGAAACACCATATATTTT
. TRBJ2-3 once TRBV7-9 CASSPETDTQYF TGTGCCAGCAGCCCAGAGACAGATACGCAGTATTTT
. TRBJ1-2 . TRBV27 CASSFTPSLGGGYTF TGTGCCAGCAGTTTCACCCCCTCGCTGGGCGGTGGCTACACCTTC
. TRBJ2-2 . TRBV18 CASSASGTLDTGELFF TGTGCCAGCTCAGCGTCCGGGACACTGGACACCGGGGAGCTGTTTTTT
. TRBJ1-2 . TRBV7-9 CASSTRGGTLGYGYTF TGTGCCAGCAGCACAAGGGGGGGGACCCTTGGCTATGGCTACACCTTC
. TRBJ1-2 . TRBV6-5 CASSAPRSNYGYTF TGTGCCAGCAGCGCCCCGCGATCTAACTATGGCTACACCTTC
. TRBJ1-4 . TRBV5-4 CASSYLSGQGTNEKLFF TGTGCCAGCTCGTATTTATCCGGGCAGGGAACTAATGAAAAACTGTTTTTT
. TRBJ1-2 . TRBV19 CASTQLGRTNYGYTF TGTGCCAGTACCCAACTGGGGCGAACTAACTATGGCTACACCTTC
TRBD1 TRBJ1-2 . TRBV28 CASGTGVGYGYTF TGTGCCAGCGGAACAGGGGTGGGCTATGGCTACACCTTC
. TRBJ1-4 . TRBV6-1 CASTGYEKLFF TGTGCCAGCACAGGATATGAAAAACTGTTTTTT
TRBD2 TRBJ2-3 . TRBV14 CASSRSGGRTDTQYF TGTGCCAGCAGCCGTAGCGGGGGGCGCACAGATACGCAGTATTTT
. TRBJ1-2 . TRBV19 CASRGVGGPYGYTF TGTGCCAGTAGGGGGGTAGGGGGACCCTATGGCTACACCTTC
TRBD1 TRBJ1-2 . TRBV27 CASSYGGQYYGYTF TGTGCCAGCAGTTATGGGGGACAGTATTATGGCTACACCTTC
. TRBJ1-3 . TRBV18 CASSPDVSGNTIYF TGTGCCAGCTCACCCGACGTATCTGGAAACACCATATATTTT
TRBD1 TRBJ1-1 . TRBV4-2 CASSQGTGWDTEAFF TGTGCCAGCAGCCAGGGGACAGGGTGGGACACTGAAGCTTTCTTT
. TRBJ2-7 . TRBV19 CASSSPGRSGEQYF TGTGCCAGTAGTTCTCCGGGCCGGAGCGGCGAGCAGTACTTC
TRBD2 TRBJ2-3 . TRBV3-1/TRBV3-2 CASSQSWGGGASTDTQYF TGTGCCAGCAGCCAATCCTGGGGCGGGGGGGCTAGCACAGATACGCAGTATTTT
. TRBJ1-5 . TRBV24-1 CATSDGSQPQHF TGTGCCACCAGTGATGGTAGCCAGCCCCAGCATTTT
. TRBJ1-2 . TRBV6-5 CASSYGPRWIAYGYTF TGTGCCAGCAGTTACGGACCACGGTGGATTGCCTATGGCTACACCTTC
TRBD2 TRBJ2-7 . TRBV7-7 CASSLRPIGGLAGALADEQYF TGTGCCAGCAGCTTAAGGCCCATAGGGGGACTAGCGGGAGCTTTGGCCGACGAGCAGTACTTC
. TRBJ1-1 . TRBV18 CASSPSTDLETEAFF TGTGCCAGCTCACCGTCGACAGATTTGGAAACTGAAGCTTTCTTT
TRBD1 TRBJ2-7 . TRBV7-9 CASSPPGQHYEQYF TGTGCCAGCAGCCCCCCGGGACAGCACTACGAGCAGTACTTC
TRBD2 TRBJ2-1 . TRBV11-2 CASSSQTSGAYNEQFF TGTGCCAGCAGCTCTCAGACTAGCGGCGCCTACAATGAGCAGTTCTTC
. TRBJ1-5 . TRBV18 CASSPNRRTNQPQHF TGTGCCAGCTCACCAAACAGGAGAACCAATCAGCCCCAGCATTTT
TRBD1 TRBJ1-1 . TRBV10-3 CAISRQGQGGTEAFF TGTGCCATCAGTCGACAGGGGCAGGGGGGCACTGAAGCTTTCTTT
. TRBJ2-7 . TRBV5-6 CASSGGLEEQYF TGTGCCAGCAGCGGGGGCCTCGAGGAGCAGTACTTC
TRBD2 TRBJ2-1 . TRBV14 CASSHNLLAGGPNEQFF TGTGCCAGCAGCCACAATCTTTTAGCGGGAGGGCCCAATGAGCAGTTCTTC
. TRBJ1-2 . TRBV5-4 CASSLEGLMRDGYTF TGTGCCAGCAGCTTAGAGGGTTTAATGAGGGATGGCTACACCTTC
. TRBJ1-6 . TRBV21-1 CASSKVTENSPLHF TGTGCCAGCAGCAAAGTAACGGAGAATTCACCCCTCCACTTT
. TRBJ2-4 . TRBV5-4 CASSPPGSAVKNIQYF TGTGCCAGCAGCCCGCCGGGAAGTGCGGTCAAAAACATTCAGTACTTC
TRBD1 TRBJ2-7 once TRBV6-5 CASSPGTGGGYEQYF TGTGCCAGCAGCCCGGGGACAGGGGGCGGCTACGAGCAGTACTTC
. TRBJ1-2 . TRBV5-4 CASSLEQGKGYTF TGTGCCAGCAGCTTGGAGCAGGGGAAGGGCTACACCTTC
. TRBJ1-1 . TRBV19 CASHRDVEAFF TGTGCCAGTCACCGGGACGTCGAAGCTTTCTTT
. TRBJ1-1 . TRBV28 CASSLHLENTEAFF TGTGCCAGCAGTTTACATTTGGAGAACACTGAAGCTTTCTTT
. TRBJ1-1 . TRBV15 CATSRDVGGTEAFF TGTGCCACCAGCAGAGATGTGGGGGGCACTGAAGCTTTCTTT
. TRBJ2-1 . TRBV6-5 CASSRTGDEQFF TGTGCCAGCAGTCGAACTGGGGATGAGCAGTTCTTC
. TRBJ2-2 . TRBV5-1 CASRPPAGSGELFF TGCGCCAGCAGGCCTCCCGCGGGGTCCGGGGAGCTGTTTTTT
. TRBJ2-3 . TRBV29-1 CSVRDANTDTQYF TGCAGCGTTCGAGACGCTAACACAGATACGCAGTATTTT
TRBD2 TRBJ2-5 . TRBV5-1 CASSWGLAGYQETQYF TGCGCCAGCAGCTGGGGACTAGCGGGGTACCAAGAGACCCAGTACTTC
. TRBJ1-6 . TRBV5-1 CASSLGSNSPLHF TGCGCCAGCAGCTTGGGCAGTAATTCACCCCTCCACTTT
. TRBJ1-1 . TRBV5-4 CASSLAFSGRREAFF TGTGCCAGCAGCTTGGCCTTTTCGGGGCGACGTGAAGCTTTCTTT
. TRBJ1-2 . TRBV6-6 CASSYIQGITNYGYTF TGTGCCAGCAGTTACATCCAGGGTATCACTAACTATGGCTACACCTTC
. TRBJ2-3 . TRBV5-6 CASSPTASTDTQYF TGTGCCAGCAGCCCTACGGCTAGCACAGATACGCAGTATTTT
. TRBJ2-3 . TRBV3-1/TRBV3-2 CASSPSRGRFTDTQYF TGTGCCAGCAGCCCCAGTCGGGGGCGATTCACAGATACGCAGTATTTT
. TRBJ2-3 . TRBV5-1 CASSLGADTQYF TGCGCCAGCAGCTTGGGGGCAGATACGCAGTATTTT